The source of this TCR beta chain is a study of radiation and T cells in renal cell carcinoma. Sequencing used immunoSEQ multiplex PCR; TCRdb keeps in-frame clones, though not all of them. This table has about 160,000 clones, about 87% appearing once. Stated time point: baseline pretreatment blood. The treatment here: 15 Gy SBRT to primary tumor, nephrectomy 4 weeks later. Radiation-treated patients gave blood at baseline, week 2 and week 4. This renal cell carcinoma was of the clear cell type. This clone was counted once. What it binds is unknown. Losses at the gene ends were 1 base for V and 2 bases for J; bases not matched to a gene: 8. Per the germline V gene, CDR1 is LGHNA and CDR2 is YNFKEQ. CDR3 length: 16 residues. Overall study findings and caveats: In blood, top tumor clones expanded by 2 weeks, shrinking by 4. Baseline intratumoral clonotype presence is unknown without pretreatment biopsies.

The input for sequencing was blood, taken from a patient whose treatment included radiotherapy and nephrectomy. The sequence derives from a woman aged 65 to 85 with renal cell carcinoma. The rearrangement joins TRBV4-2 to TRBJ2-7; 7 bases match TRBD1. The CDR3 loop is CASSQAPGTAPYEQYF. The CDR3 DNA reads TGTGCCAGCAGCCAAGCCCCAGGGACAGCCCCCTACGAGCAGTACTTC.